Below, 20 T cell receptor beta chains from the same sample are listed, as sequenced in a study of CD8+ T cells in alopecia areata. Treatment here: oral pan-JAK inhibitor, 5-10 mg twice daily. Investigators isolated RNA and reverse transcribed it into cDNA to act as the sequencing template. Clones were read by immunoSEQ multiplex PCR, and TCRdb kept only the in-frame ones, dropping some. The sample comprises more than 140,000 clones, 86% of which are singletons, and approximately 13% rests with the top ten. The source material was CD8+ T cells sorted from blood, sampled at week 4, from a patient treated with tofacitinib. All receptors derive from a human donor with alopecia areata.

The rearrangement joins TRBV29-1 to TRBJ1-1; D call uncertain. The CDR3 has 11 residues. Germline assignment: CDR1 SQVTM and CDR2 ANQGSEA. V was clipped by 6 bases and J by 3 bases, with 8 bases between them. CDR3 protein: CSVDSYTEAFF. For the CDR3, the DNA is TGCAGCGTAGATTCCTACACTGAAGCTTTCTTT.

The chain carries TRBV29-1 and TRBJ1-2; D is uncertain. CDR3 length: 16 residues. V was clipped by 6 bases and J by 6 bases, with 26 bases between them. In germline, CDR1 is SQVTM, CDR2 ANQGSEA. CDR3 DNA: TGCAGCGTCCTAGGAGCTACGGACGGCATGGGCGATGGCTACACCTTC. It specifies CSVLGATDGMGDGYTF.

This rearrangement joins TRBV29-1 to TRBJ2-3, with D uncertain. The CDR3 consists of 11 residues. The V and J ends lost 6 bases and 2 bases respectively, with 6 bases between them. Germline loops: CDR1 SQVTM, CDR2 ANQGSEA. The CDR3: CSVRYTDTQYF. CDR3 in DNA: TGCAGCGTAAGGTACACAGATACGCAGTATTTT.

The genes are TRBV4-1 and TRBJ1-1; 10 nucleotides agree with TRBD1. The germline V gene encodes CDR1 MGHRA and CDR2 YSYEKL. The CDR3 covers 16 residues. Trimming at V came to 4 bases and at J to 3 bases, leaving 8 bases not matched to a gene. DNA of the CDR3: TGCGCCAGCAGCCGAGTCCCGACAGGGGGCTACACTGAAGCTTTCTTT. The encoded protein is CASSRVPTGGYTEAFF.

The chain has TRBV5-6 and TRBJ1-6, with 8 bases that match TRBD1. There are 15 residues in the CDR3. V was clipped by 3 bases and J by 6 bases; unmatched bases: 5. Germline CDR1 SGHDT, CDR2 YYEEEE. The CDR3 reads CASSWGGQGNSPLHF. The CDR3 DNA follows: TGTGCCAGCAGCTGGGGAGGACAGGGTAATTCACCCCTCCACTTT. Full variable domain (remainder filled in from reference TRBV5-6 and TRBJ1-6): DAGVTQSPTHLIKTRGQQVTLRCSPKSGHDTVSWYQQALGQGPQFIFQYYEEEERQRGNFPDRFSGHQFPNYSSELNVNALLLGDSALYLCASSWGGQGNSPLHFGNGTRLTVT.

The rearrangement uses TRBV19 and TRBJ1-5, with 8 bases that match TRBD1. This CDR3 region has 18 residues. J gave up 3 bases and V 0 bases, and 10 bases lay outside the gene matches. Per germline, CDR1 LNHDA and CDR2 SQIVND (reference sequence). The chain's CDR3 is CASSIEQWTGPHNQPQHF. CDR3 sequence (DNA): TGTGCCAGTAGTATAGAGCAATGGACAGGGCCTCACAATCAGCCCCAGCATTTT.

V usage is TRBV30 and J usage is TRBJ2-1; TRBD2 matches 10 bases. The length of the CDR3 is 18 residues. Germline loops: CDR1 GTSNPN, CDR2 SVGIG (reference sequence). After removal of 4 bases from V and 1 base from J, the junction contained 13 bases not matched to a gene. CDR3 in amino acids: CAWNGVAGGLQSYNEQFF. The CDR3, as DNA: TGTGCCTGGAATGGCGTAGCGGGGGGCCTTCAATCCTACAATGAGCAGTTCTTC.

As DNA, the CDR3 is TGTGCCAGCCGGTCGCGGCCTGATCACACCGGGGAGCTGTTTTTT. Amino acids: CASRSRPDHTGELFF. V usage is TRBV27 and J usage is TRBJ2-2; D remains ambiguous. This CDR3 has 15 amino acids. Trimming shortened V by 8 bases and J by 3 bases, and 16 bases separated the two germline ends. Germline loops: CDR1 MNHEY, CDR2 SMNVEV (reference sequence).

V and J are TRBV5-6 and TRBJ2-3; no reliable D call. CDR3 length: 14 residues. V was cut by 0 bases and J by 4 bases, with 9 bases left in between. CDR1 SGHDT and CDR2 YYEEEE come from the germline V gene. The CDR3, as DNA: TGTGCCAGCAGCTTGGGGTTTGGTGCAGATACGCAGTATTTT. Amino acid sequence: CASSLGFGADTQYF.

The chain carries TRBV29-1 and TRBJ2-7, with TRBD1 matching over 7 bases. V was pared by 6 bases and J by 0 bases, with 11 bases of the junction left unmatched. The CDR3 consists of 15 residues. Germline CDR1 is SQVTM and CDR2 is ANQGSEA. The CDR3 sequence is CSVETGAASSYEQYF. In DNA form, the CDR3 reads TGCAGCGTGGAAACAGGGGCCGCGAGCTCCTACGAGCAGTACTTC.

The chain carries TRBV7-9 and TRBJ2-6; TRBD1 matches at 8 bases. Germline CDR1 is SEHNR and CDR2 is FQNEAQ (reference sequence). After removal of 2 bases from V and 2 bases from J, the junction contained 2 bases not matched to a gene. CDR3 length: 16 amino acids. The CDR3 region is CASSLKQGAGANVLTF. The CDR3 DNA follows: TGTGCCAGCAGCTTAAAACAGGGGGCTGGGGCCAACGTCCTGACTTTC.

The genes are TRBV6-6 and TRBJ1-2; D gene unclear. The CDR3 spans 11 residues. Germline CDR1 is MNHNY and CDR2 is SVGAGI (reference sequence). The germline V and J ends were trimmed by 1 base and 8 bases, with 5 bases remaining between them. The CDR3 coding sequence is TGTGCCAGCAGTTACTATATGGGCTACACCTTC. Amino acid sequence: CASSYYMGYTF.

V and J are TRBV7-6 and TRBJ2-5; D unresolved. Germline V gene sequence: CDR1 SGHVS, CDR2 FNYEAQ. Between the trimmed V and J ends, which lost 5 bases and 5 bases, there was a span of 15 bases. The CDR3 spans 14 residues. In DNA, the CDR3 is TGTGCCAGCAGCCCGCGTAGAGACCGGGAGACCCAGTACTTC. Translating it yields CASSPRRDRETQYF.

The rearrangement joins TRBV7-9 to TRBJ2-1; TRBD1 might be the D (5 bases). The CDR3 consists of 13 residues. Between the trimmed V and J ends, which lost 3 bases and 8 bases, there was a span of 11 bases. Germline V CDR1 and CDR2: SEHNR, FQNEAQ (reference sequence). Here the CDR3 reads CASSFETADEQFF. CDR3 nucleotides: TGTGCCAGCAGCTTTGAGACAGCCGATGAGCAGTTCTTC. Full variable domain (missing parts from reference TRBV7-9 and TRBJ2-1): DTGVSQNPRHKITKRGQNVTFRCDPISEHNRLYWYRQTLGQGPEFLTYFQNEAQLEKSRLLSDRFSAERPKGSFSTLEIQRTEQGDSAMYLCASSFETADEQFFGPGTRLTVL.

The chain employs TRBV6-5 and TRBJ2-7; either TRBD1 or TRBD2 may supply D (5 bases each). The CDR3 totals 14 residues. V was cut by 6 bases and J by 3 bases, with 15 bases left in between. Looked up from germline, CDR1 is MNHEY and CDR2 is SVGAGI. CDR3 region: CASRTSGTFYEQYF. The CDR3 nucleotides read TGTGCCAGCAGGACCTCAGGGACCTTCTACGAGCAGTACTTC.

The chain uses TRBV5-4 and TRBJ1-1; D not certain. The V end was cut by 4 bases, the J end by 6 bases, with 13 bases between. The germline gives CDR1 SGHNT, CDR2 YYREEE (reference sequence). The CDR3 covers 13 residues. The CDR3 loop reads CASSPKAGPEAFF. In nucleotides, the CDR3 is TGTGCCAGCAGCCCCAAAGCCGGCCCTGAAGCTTTCTTT.

The chain links TRBV27 to TRBJ2-1, with 12 bases aligning to TRBD1. Germline V gene sequence: CDR1 MNHEY, CDR2 SMNVEV (reference sequence). V trimming: 4 bases; J trimming: 8 bases; junction bases outside the gene matches: 6. CDR3 length: 15 amino acids. CDR3 sequence reads: CASSSRDRGRHEQFF. DNA of the CDR3: TGTGCCAGCAGTTCCCGGGACAGGGGGCGGCATGAGCAGTTCTTC.

This clone was detected a few times. The chain employs TRBV29-1 and TRBJ2-2, with a possible D match to TRBD2 (5 bases). V gave up 4 bases and J gave up 3 bases, with 9 bases separating them. The CDR3 runs to 13 residues. Germline V gene lookup returns CDR1 SQVTM and CDR2 ANQGSEA. The CDR3 sequence is CSVGPGDTGELFF. The CDR3 DNA reads as TGCAGCGTTGGACCCGGGGACACCGGGGAGCTGTTTTTT.

The chain combines TRBV7-9 with TRBJ2-5, with D perhaps matching TRBD2 (7 bases). Looked up from germline, CDR1 is SEHNR and CDR2 is FQNEAQ (reference sequence). This CDR3 has 15 residues. Trimming took off 2 bases at V and 4 bases at J, with 14 bases between the two ends. CDR3 coding DNA: TGTGCCAGCAGCTTATCTCGGGGGGCGCGAGAGACCCAGTACTTC. Protein sequence: CASSLSRGARETQYF.

The chain links TRBV6-1 to TRBJ1-2; D is unclear. Looked up from germline, CDR1 is MNHNS and CDR2 is SASEGT. This CDR3 spans 15 amino acids. V lost 3 bases and J lost 8, with 19 bases in between. The CDR3 nucleotides are TGTGCCAGCAGTGAGGACTTGGGCCTACCCTTAGGCTACACCTTC. Its translation is CASSEDLGLPLGYTF.